This T cell receptor (beta chain) is from a study of monozygotic twins with inflammatory bowel disease. Germline V lookup: CDR1 SEHNR, CDR2 FQNEAQ (reference sequence). The CDR3 runs 13 residues. TCRdb re-called the 5' RACE reads and catalogs CDR3 proteins one per entry, DNA excluded. This specimen shows fewer than 550,000 distinct CDR3 sequences; the ten leading clones hold 2% to 2.5%. The rearrangement joins TRBV7-9 to TRBJ1-1. Sequencing used blood. This sequence originates from a human donor with ulcerative colitis or Crohn's disease, or a healthy co-twin of an affected twin (not recorded which). CDR3: CASSSLPDTEAFF.